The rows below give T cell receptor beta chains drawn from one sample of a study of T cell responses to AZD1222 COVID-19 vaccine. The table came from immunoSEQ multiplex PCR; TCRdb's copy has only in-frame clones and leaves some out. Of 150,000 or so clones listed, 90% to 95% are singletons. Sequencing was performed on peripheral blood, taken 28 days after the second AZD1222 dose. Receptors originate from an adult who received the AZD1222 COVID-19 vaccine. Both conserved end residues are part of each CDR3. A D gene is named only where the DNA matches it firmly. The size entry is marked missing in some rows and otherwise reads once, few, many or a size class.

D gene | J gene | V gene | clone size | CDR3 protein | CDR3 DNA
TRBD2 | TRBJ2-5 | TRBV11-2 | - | CASSKGLAGGSVQMETQYF | TGTGCCAGCAGCAAGGGACTAGCGGGGGGGTCGGTACAAATGGAGACCCAGTACTTC
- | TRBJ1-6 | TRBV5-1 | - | CASSLDGGLYNSPLHF | TGCGCCAGCAGCTTGGATGGGGGCCTCTATAATTCACCCCTCCACTTT
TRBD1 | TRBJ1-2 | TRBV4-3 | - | CASSQEFFGQGASYGYTF | TGCGCCAGCAGCCAAGAATTTTTCGGACAGGGGGCCAGCTATGGCTACACCTTC
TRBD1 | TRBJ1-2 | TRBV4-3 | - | CASSQDPQGAVSGYTF | TGCGCCAGCAGCCAAGATCCACAGGGGGCAGTTTCTGGCTACACCTTC
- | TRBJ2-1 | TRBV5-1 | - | CASSLGTGSSYNEQFF | TGCGCCAGCAGCTTGGGGACCGGGAGCTCCTACAATGAGCAGTTCTTC
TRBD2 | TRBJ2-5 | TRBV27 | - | CASSLGGPGGTQYF | TGTGCCAGCAGTTTAGGTGGGCCGGGAGGGACCCAGTACTTC
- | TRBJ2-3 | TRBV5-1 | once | CASSSQGTDTQYF | TGCGCCAGCAGTTCCCAGGGAACAGATACGCAGTATTTT
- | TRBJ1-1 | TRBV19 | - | CASSPRQAYPLNTEAFF | TGTGCCAGTAGTCCACGACAGGCCTATCCTTTGAACACTGAAGCTTTCTTT
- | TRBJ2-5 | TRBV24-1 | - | CATSDPTGIQETQYF | TGTGCCACCAGTGATCCAACAGGGATCCAAGAGACCCAGTACTTC
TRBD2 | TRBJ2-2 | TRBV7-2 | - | CASSLASGSGGGARELFF | TGTGCCAGCAGCTTAGCGAGCGGGAGCGGGGGAGGGGCCCGGGAGCTGTTTTTT
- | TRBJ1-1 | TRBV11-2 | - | CASSTGTLRNTEAFF | TGTGCCAGCAGCACTGGGACTCTAAGGAACACTGAAGCTTTCTTT
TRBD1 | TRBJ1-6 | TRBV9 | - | CASSGDRANSPLHF | TGTGCCAGCAGTGGGGACAGGGCGAATTCACCCCTCCACTTT
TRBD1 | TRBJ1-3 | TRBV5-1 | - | CASSNDRAEVGNTIYF | TGCGCCAGCAGTAATGACAGGGCGGAGGTTGGAAACACCATATATTTT
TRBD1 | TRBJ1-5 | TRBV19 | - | CATEQGHQPQHF | TGTGCCACAGAACAGGGGCATCAGCCCCAGCATTTT
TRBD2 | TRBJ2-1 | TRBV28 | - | CASSLSSGRFDNEQFF | TGTGCCAGCAGTTTATCTAGCGGGAGGTTTGACAATGAGCAGTTCTTC
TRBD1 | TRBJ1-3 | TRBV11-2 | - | CASSSGTGAGNTIYF | TGTGCCAGCAGCTCGGGGACAGGGGCTGGAAACACCATATATTTT
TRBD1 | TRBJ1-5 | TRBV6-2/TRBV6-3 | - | CASSPLHGQAGQPQHF | TGTGCCAGCAGTCCATTACACGGACAGGCGGGACAGCCCCAGCATTTT
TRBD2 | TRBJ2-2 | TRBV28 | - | CASSLGLAGLNTGELFF | TGTGCCAGCAGCCTGGGACTAGCGGGACTAAACACCGGGGAGCTGTTTTTT
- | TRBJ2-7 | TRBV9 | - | CASSPNDLLEQYF | TGTGCCAGCAGCCCAAACGACCTCCTCGAGCAGTACTTC
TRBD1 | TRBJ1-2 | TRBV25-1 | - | CASSEYERRDRSHGYTF | TGTGCCAGCAGTGAATATGAACGCCGGGACAGGTCCCATGGCTACACCTTC
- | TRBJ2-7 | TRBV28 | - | CASSLVVAVDSRRSYEQYF | TGTGCCAGCAGTTTAGTTGTAGCCGTGGATAGCCGACGCTCCTACGAGCAGTACTTC
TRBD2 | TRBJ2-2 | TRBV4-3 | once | CASSQNRGLAGTRGGELFF | TGCGCCAGCAGCCAAAACCGAGGACTAGCGGGAACCCGGGGCGGGGAGCTGTTTTTT
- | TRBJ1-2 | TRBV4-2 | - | CASSPKRGASGYTF | TGTGCCAGCAGCCCAAAAAGGGGGGCGTCTGGCTACACCTTC
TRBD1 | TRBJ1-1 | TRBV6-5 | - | CASSSQGAPNTEAFF | TGTGCCAGCAGTTCCCAGGGGGCGCCTAACACTGAAGCTTTCTTT
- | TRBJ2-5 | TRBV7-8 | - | CASSLGRVQETQYF | TGTGCCAGCAGCTTAGGGCGGGTCCAAGAGACCCAGTACTTC
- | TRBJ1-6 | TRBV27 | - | CASSPGWGSPLHF | TGTGCCAGCAGTCCAGGGTGGGGTTCACCCCTCCACTTT
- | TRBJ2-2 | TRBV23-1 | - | CASSQGVRVFTGELFF | TGCGCCAGCAGTCAAGGGGTCAGGGTATTCACCGGGGAGCTGTTTTTT
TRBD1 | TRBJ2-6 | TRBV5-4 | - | CASSPGTGGPSGANVLTF | TGTGCCAGCAGCCCTGGGACAGGGGGGCCCTCTGGGGCCAACGTCCTGACTTTC
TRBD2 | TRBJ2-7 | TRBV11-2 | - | CASSPSGGLAYEQYF | TGTGCCAGCAGCCCAAGCGGGGGGCTTGCCTACGAGCAGTACTTC
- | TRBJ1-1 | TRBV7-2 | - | CASTREIDTEAFF | TGTGCCAGCACCAGGGAGATAGACACTGAAGCTTTCTTT
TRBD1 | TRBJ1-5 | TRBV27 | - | CASSLRQGVMGQPQHF | TGTGCCAGCAGTCTCCGACAGGGGGTGATGGGTCAGCCCCAGCATTTT
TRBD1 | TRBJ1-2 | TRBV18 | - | CASSQRGDRGHGYTF | TGTGCCAGCTCACAGAGAGGCGACAGGGGGCATGGCTACACCTTC
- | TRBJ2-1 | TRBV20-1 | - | CSARSHNEQFF | TGCAGTGCTAGATCCCACAATGAGCAGTTCTTC
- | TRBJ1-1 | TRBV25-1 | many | CASSGQGVLAFF | TGTGCCAGCAGTGGTCAGGGTGTCTTGGCTTTCTTT
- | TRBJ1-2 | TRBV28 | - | CASSLLGLANYGYTF | TGTGCCAGCAGTTTATTGGGTTTAGCTAACTATGGCTACACCTTC
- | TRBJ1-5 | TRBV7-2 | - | CASSPSSGLGSNQPQHF | TGTGCCAGCAGCCCAAGCTCTGGTTTGGGGAGCAATCAGCCCCAGCATTTT
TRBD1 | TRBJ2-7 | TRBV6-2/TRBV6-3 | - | CASSYRGGAAYEQYF | TGTGCCAGCAGTTATCGAGGGGGCGCCGCTTACGAGCAGTACTTC
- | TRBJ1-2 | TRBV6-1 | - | CASSEEGYTF | TGTGCCAGCAGTGAAGAGGGCTACACCTTC
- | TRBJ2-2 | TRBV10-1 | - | CASGRRGGGELFF | TGCGCCAGCGGCAGGCGGGGAGGCGGGGAGCTGTTTTTT
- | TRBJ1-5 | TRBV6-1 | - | CASSEASGVISNQPQHF | TGTGCCAGCAGTGAAGCGTCGGGGGTCATTAGCAATCAGCCCCAGCATTTT
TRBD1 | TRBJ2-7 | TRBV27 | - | CASSDRVSYEQYF | TGTGCCAGCAGTGACAGGGTCTCCTACGAGCAGTACTTC
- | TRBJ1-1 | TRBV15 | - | CATSRDWHHEAFF | TGTGCCACCAGCAGAGATTGGCACCACGAAGCTTTCTTT
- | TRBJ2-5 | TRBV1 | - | CTSSHRETQYF | TGCACCAGCAGCCATCGAGAGACCCAGTACTTC
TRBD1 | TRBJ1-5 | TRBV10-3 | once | CAISEFKGAFDSNQPQHF | TGTGCCATCAGTGAGTTTAAGGGGGCGTTTGATAGCAATCAGCCCCAGCATTTT
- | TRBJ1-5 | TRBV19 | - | CASSIVGSNQPQHF | TGTGCCAGTAGTATTGTTGGTAGCAATCAGCCCCAGCATTTT
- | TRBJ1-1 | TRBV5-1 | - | CASSLVLGRDTEAFF | TGCGCCAGCAGCTTGGTATTGGGGAGGGACACTGAAGCTTTCTTT
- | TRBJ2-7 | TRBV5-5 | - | CASSLGGVSYEQYF | TGTGCCAGCAGCTTGGGAGGAGTTTCCTACGAGCAGTACTTC
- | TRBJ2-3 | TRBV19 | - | CASNKGGDQTATQYF | TGTGCCAGTAATAAAGGTGGGGACCAGACAGCTACGCAGTATTTT
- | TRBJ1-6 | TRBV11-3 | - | CASSPNSPLHF | TGTGCCAGCTCTCCCAATTCACCCCTCCACTTT